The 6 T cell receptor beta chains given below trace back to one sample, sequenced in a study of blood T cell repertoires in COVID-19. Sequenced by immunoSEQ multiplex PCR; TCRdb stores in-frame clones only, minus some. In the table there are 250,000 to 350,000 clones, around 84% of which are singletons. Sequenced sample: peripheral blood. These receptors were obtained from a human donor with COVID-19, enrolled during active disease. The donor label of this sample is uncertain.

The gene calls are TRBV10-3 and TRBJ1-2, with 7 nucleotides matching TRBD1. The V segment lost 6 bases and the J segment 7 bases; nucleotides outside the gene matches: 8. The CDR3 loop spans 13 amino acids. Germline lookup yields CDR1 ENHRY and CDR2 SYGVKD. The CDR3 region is CAISPGQISGYTF. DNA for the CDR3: TGTGCCATCAGCCCGGGACAGATTAGTGGCTACACCTTC.

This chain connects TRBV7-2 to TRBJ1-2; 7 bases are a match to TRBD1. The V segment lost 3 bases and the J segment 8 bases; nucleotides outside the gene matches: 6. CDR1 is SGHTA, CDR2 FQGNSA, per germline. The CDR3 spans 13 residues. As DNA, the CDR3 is TGTGCCAGCAGCTTCGGAGAAGGGGGCGGCTACACCTTC. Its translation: CASSFGEGGGYTF.

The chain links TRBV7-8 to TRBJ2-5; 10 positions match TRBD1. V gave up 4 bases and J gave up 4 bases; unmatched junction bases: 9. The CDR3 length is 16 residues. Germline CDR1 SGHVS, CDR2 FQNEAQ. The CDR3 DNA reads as TGTGCCAGCAGCTCACCGGGACAGGGGAGTTTAGAGACCCAGTACTTC. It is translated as CASSSPGQGSLETQYF.

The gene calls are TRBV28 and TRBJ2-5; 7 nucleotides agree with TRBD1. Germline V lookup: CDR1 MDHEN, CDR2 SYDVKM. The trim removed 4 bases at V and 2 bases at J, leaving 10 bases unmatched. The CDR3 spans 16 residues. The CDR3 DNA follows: TGTGCCAGCAGTTCCGACAGGGTGGTCAGTCAAGAGACCCAGTACTTC. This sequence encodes CASSSDRVVSQETQYF.

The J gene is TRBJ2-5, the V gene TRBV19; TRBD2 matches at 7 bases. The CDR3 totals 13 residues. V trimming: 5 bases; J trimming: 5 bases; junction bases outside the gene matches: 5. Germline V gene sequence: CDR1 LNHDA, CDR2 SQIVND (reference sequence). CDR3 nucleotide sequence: TGTGCCAGTAGTGAAACTAGCGCCGAGACCCAGTACTTC. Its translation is CASSETSAETQYF.

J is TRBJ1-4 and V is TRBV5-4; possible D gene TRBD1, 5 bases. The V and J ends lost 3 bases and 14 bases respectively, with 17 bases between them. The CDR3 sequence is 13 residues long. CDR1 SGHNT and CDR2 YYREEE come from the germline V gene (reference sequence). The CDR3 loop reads CASSSWGGKSLFF. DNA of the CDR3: TGTGCCAGCAGCTCTTGGGGGGGGAAGAGTCTGTTTTTT.